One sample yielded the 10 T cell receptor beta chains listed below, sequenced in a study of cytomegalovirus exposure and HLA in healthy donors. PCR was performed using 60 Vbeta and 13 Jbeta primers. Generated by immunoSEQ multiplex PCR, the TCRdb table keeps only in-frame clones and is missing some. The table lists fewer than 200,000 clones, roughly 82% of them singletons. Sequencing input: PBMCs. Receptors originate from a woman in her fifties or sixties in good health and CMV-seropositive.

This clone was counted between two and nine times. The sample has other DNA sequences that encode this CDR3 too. The CDR3 nucleotides are TGTGCCACACAGGGGGCGCGAGGTAATCAGCCCCAGCATTTT. This codes for CATQGARGNQPQHF. V gene TRBV10-3 combines with J gene TRBJ1-5; 9 bases align to TRBD1. Germline CDR1 ENHRY, CDR2 SYGVKD. The CDR3 is 14 amino acids. Trimming took 10 bases from V and 4 from J; bases not matched to a gene: 8.

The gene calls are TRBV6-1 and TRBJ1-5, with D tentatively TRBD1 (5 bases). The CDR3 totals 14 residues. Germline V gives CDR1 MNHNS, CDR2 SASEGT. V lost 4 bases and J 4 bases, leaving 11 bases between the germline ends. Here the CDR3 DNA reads TGTGCCAGCAGTGCGACAGTTTATAATCAGCCCCAGCATTTT. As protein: CASSATVYNQPQHF.

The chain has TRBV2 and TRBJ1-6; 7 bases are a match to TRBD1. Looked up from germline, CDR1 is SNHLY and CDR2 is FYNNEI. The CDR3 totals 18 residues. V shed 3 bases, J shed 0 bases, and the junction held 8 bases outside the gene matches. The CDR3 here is CASSERSPGGSYNSPLHF. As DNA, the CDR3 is TGTGCCAGCAGTGAGAGATCGCCAGGGGGCTCCTATAATTCACCCCTCCACTTT.

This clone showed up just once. Here the CDR3 reads CSVTGGYNQPQHF. The CDR3 DNA reads as TGCAGCGTTACGGGGGGGTACAATCAGCCCCAGCATTTT. The V gene is TRBV29-1, the J gene TRBJ1-5; a weak D match, TRBD1 (5 bases). Germline V CDR1 and CDR2: SQVTM, ANQGSEA. Trimming took off 5 bases at V and 3 bases at J, with 11 bases between the two ends. The CDR3 runs 13 residues.

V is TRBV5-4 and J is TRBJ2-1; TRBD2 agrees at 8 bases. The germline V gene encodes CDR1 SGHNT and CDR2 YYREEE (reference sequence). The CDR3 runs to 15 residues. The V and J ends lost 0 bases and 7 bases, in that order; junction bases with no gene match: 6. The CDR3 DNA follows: TGTGCCAGCAGCTTGGGGGGGCTAGCGGGTAATGAGCAGTTCTTC. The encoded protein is CASSLGGLAGNEQFF.

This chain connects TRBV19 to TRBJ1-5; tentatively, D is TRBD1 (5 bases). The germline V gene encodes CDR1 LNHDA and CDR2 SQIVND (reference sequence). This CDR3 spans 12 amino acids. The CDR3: CAGGLHNQPQHF. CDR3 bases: TGTGCGGGGGGACTCCACAATCAGCCCCAGCATTTT.

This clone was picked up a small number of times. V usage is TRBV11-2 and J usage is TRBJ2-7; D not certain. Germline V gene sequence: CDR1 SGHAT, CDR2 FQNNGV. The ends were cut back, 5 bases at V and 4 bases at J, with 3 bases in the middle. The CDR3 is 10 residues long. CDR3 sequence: CASSPYEQYF. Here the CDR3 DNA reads TGTGCCAGCAGCCCTTACGAGCAGTACTTC. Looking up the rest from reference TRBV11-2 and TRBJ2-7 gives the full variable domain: EAGVAQSPRYKIIEKRQSVAFWCNPISGHATLYWYQQILGQGPKLLIQFQNNGVVDDSQLPKDRFSAERLKGVDSTLKIQPAKLEDSAVYLCASSPYEQYFGPGTRLTVT.

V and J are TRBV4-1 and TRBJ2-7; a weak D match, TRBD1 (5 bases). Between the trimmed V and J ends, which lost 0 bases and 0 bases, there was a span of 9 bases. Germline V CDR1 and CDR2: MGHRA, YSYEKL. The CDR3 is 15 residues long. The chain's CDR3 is CASSQERGSSYEQYF. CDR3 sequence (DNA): TGCGCCAGCAGCCAAGAAAGGGGCAGCTCCTACGAGCAGTACTTC.

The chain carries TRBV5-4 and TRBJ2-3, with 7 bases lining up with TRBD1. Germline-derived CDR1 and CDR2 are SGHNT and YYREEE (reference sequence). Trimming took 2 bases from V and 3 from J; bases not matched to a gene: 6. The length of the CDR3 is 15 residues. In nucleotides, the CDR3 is TGTGCCAGCAGCTTAGGGAGACAGGGAACAGATACGCAGTATTTT. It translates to CASSLGRQGTDTQYF.

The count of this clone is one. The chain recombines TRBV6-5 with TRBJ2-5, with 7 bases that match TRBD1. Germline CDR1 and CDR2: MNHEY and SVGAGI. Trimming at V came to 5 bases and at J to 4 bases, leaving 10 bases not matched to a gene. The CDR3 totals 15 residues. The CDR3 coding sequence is TGTGCCAGCAGTACAACAGGGGCCGAGGGAGAGACCCAGTACTTC. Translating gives CASSTTGAEGETQYF.